Sequencing of this T cell receptor (beta chain) was carried out in a study of cytomegalovirus exposure and HLA in healthy donors. Broader study findings: The later analysis indicated that the majority of CMV-associated TCR beta chains appeared HLA-restricted. Across HLA loci, a later analysis found differing TCR association rates, with DRB1 most and HLA-C fewest.

This CDR3 comprises 12 residues. Looked up from germline, CDR1 is WNHNN and CDR2 is SYGVQD (reference sequence). With respect to this clone: What it recognizes is unknown. One end of the junction varies from germline; a read error may be responsible.

This PCR relied on a set of 60 Vbeta primers and 13 Jbeta primers. Some clones are missing from TCRdb's copy, which holds only in-frame ones; the method was immunoSEQ multiplex PCR. This sample has more than 40,000 clones, with approximately 47% found just once. The receptor's source is a man aged 60 to 75 in good health and CMV-seronegative. The V call is TRBV10-1, the J call TRBJ2-7; D is unresolved. The sample consisted of PBMCs. The CDR3 reads CASSVTNYERYF. The CDR3 DNA sequence: TGCGCCAGCAGTGTAACCAACTACGAGCGGTACTTC.